The entry below gives a single TCR beta chain sequence along with its context. Its cognate antigen is unknown. These data are taken from a study of CD8 T cells in Susac syndrome. Study-wide background: Clinically active disease was present in over five of the sequenced Susac syndrome patients. Under ten of these patients were in remission. General observations from the study: CD4+ T cell repertoires in Susac syndrome exhibited no evidence of clonal expansion.

With random hexamers, roughly 0.45 to 1 ug RNA was reverse transcribed. Amplification of TCR beta CDR3 spanned 54 Vbeta and 13 Jbeta via immunoSEQ multiplex PCR. MiXCR was run by TCRdb on the immunoSEQ multiplex PCR reads, yielding one entry per CDR3 protein. The sample has some 150,000 distinct CDR3 sequences; 85% to 95% are singletons. CD8+ and CD4+ blood T cells underwent TCR beta sequencing. The TCR comes from a human donor with Susac syndrome. Material for sequencing was CD4+ T cells from PBMCs.

The CDR3 DNA sequence: TGCAGTGCTAGTACTAGCGGGAGTGCCAAAAACATTCAGTACTTC. As protein: CSASTSGSAKNIQYF. The chain uses TRBV20-1 and TRBJ2-4, with TRBD2 identical over 11 bases. Trimming took 3 bases from V and 1 from J; bases not matched to a gene: 2. This CDR3 comprises 15 residues. Germline CDR1 and CDR2: DFQATT and SNEGSKA (reference sequence).